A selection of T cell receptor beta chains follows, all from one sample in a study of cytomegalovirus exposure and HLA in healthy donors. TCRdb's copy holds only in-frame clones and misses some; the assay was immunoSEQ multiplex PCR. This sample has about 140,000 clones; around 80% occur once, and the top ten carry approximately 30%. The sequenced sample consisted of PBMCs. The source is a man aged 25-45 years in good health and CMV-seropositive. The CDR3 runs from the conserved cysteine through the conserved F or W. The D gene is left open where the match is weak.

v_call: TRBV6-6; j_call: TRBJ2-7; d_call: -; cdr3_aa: CASSYSQWGAYEQYF
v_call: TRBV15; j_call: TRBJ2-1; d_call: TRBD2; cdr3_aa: CATSRDQVASGTIFNEQFF
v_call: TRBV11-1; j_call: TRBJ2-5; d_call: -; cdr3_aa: CASSLQGAREETQYF
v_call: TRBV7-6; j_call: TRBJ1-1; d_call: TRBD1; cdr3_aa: CASSLEAGQGNTEAFF
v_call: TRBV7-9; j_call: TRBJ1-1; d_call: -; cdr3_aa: CASSLDGRTEAFF
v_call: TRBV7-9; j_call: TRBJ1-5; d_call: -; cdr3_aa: CASSSHTGVSNQPQHF
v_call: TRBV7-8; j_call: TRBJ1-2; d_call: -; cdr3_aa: CASSLEVVDNYGYTF
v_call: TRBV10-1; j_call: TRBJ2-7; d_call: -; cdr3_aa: CASSDVGAEQYF
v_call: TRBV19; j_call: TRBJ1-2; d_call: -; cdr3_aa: CASSPSWVPGYGYTF
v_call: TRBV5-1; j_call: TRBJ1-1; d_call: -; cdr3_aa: CASTWADMNTEAFF
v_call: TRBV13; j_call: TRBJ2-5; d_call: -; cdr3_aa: CASSLGLEKETQYF
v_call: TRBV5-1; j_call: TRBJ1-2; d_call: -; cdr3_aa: CASKATGRTNYGYTF
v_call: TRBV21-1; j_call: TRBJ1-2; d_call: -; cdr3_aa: CASSDRQGVRYGYTF
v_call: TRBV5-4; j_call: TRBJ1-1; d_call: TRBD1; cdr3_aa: CASSLKTGGTEAFF
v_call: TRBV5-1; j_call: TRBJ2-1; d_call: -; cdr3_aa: CASSLWAGPYNEQFF
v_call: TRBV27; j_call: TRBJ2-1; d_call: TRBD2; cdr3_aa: CASRSPGLGGNEQFF
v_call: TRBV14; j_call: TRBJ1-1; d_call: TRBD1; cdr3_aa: CASDRGPNTEAFF
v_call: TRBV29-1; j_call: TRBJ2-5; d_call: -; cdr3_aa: CSGVPGGETQYF
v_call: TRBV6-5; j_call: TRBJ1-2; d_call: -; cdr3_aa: CASSPLMGAVYGYTF
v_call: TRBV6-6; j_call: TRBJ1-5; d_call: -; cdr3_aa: CASSPHHSNQPQHF
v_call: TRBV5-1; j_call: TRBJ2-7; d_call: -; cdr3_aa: CASSLQGSSYEQYF
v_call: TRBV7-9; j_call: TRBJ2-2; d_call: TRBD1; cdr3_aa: CASSVGQYTGELFF
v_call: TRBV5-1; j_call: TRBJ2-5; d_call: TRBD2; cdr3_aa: CASSLAGGDGETQYF
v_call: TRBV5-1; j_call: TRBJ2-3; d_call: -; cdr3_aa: CASSRLEISTDTQYF
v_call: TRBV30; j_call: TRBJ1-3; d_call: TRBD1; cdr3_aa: CAWSVSLTGTGGDSPGNTIYF
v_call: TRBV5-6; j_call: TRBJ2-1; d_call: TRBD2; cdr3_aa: CASSSQTSGSRNEQFF
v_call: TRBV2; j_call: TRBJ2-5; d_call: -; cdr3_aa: CASSGGQLFFKETQYF
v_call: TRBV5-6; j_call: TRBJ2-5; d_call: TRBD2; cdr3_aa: CASSLDLAAEETQYF
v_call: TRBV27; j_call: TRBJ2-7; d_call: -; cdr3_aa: CASSPEGGRAYEQYF
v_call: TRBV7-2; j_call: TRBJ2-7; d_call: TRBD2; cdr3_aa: CASSLRGLAGGRYEQYF
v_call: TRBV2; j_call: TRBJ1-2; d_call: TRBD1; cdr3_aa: CASSYQGAYYGYTF
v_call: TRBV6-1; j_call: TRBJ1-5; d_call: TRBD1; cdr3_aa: CASSEQGAAGNQPQHF
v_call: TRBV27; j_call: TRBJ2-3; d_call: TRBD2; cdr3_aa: CASRTSGRAWSTDTQYF
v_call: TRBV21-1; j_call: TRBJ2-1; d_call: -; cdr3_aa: CASSKTTRGKDYNEQFF
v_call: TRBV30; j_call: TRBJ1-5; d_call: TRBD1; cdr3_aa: CAWSPGQGSQPQHF
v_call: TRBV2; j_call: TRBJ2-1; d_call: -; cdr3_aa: CASSVGLIFGEQFF